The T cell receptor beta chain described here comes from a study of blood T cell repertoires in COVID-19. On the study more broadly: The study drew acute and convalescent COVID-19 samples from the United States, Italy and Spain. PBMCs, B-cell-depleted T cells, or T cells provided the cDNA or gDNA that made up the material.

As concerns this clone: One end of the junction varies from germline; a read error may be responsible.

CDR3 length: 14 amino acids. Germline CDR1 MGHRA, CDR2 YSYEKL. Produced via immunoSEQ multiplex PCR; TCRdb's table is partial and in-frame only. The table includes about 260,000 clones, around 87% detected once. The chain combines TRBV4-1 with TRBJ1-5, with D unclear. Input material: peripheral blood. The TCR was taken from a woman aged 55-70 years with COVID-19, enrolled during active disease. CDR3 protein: CASSLSGSDQPQHF. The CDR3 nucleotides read TGCGCCAGCAGCCTTTCAGGTAGCGATCAGCCCCAGCATTTT.